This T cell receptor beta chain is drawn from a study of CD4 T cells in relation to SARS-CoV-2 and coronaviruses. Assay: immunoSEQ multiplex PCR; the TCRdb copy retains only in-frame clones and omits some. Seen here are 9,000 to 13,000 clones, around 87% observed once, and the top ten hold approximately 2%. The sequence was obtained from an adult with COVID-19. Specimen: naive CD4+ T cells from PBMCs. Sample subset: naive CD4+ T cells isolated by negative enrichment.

The CDR3 region is CASSQTSEGNIQYF. The CDR3 DNA follows: TGTGCCAGCAGCCAGACTTCGGAAGGGAACATTCAGTACTTC. V usage is TRBV3-1 (or the pseudogene TRBV3-2) and J usage is TRBJ2-4; D unresolved. Germline-derived CDR1 and CDR2 are LGHDT and YNNKEL (reference sequence). This CDR3 spans 14 amino acids. The V gene lost 3 bases and the J gene lost 7 bases, with 13 bases spanning the gap.